This T cell receptor (beta chain) emerged from a study of blood T cell repertoires in COVID-19. Method: immunoSEQ multiplex PCR; TCRdb's copy keeps in-frame clones and lacks some. The sample carries 150,000 or so clones, 85% to 90% recorded once. CDR3 length: 15 residues. Trimming pared 7 bases from V and 0 bases from J, leaving 12 bases between. The V gene's germline CDR1 is SNHLY and CDR2 FYNNEI. This TCR came from a young man with acute or convalescent COVID-19. The source material was peripheral blood. The V and J genes are TRBV2 and TRBJ1-4; D is unresolved. The CDR3 nucleotides are TGTGCCAGCAATCGGGGTCTAGCAACTAATGAAAAACTGTTTTTT. Translated: CASNRGLATNEKLFF.